Sequencing of this T cell receptor (beta chain) was carried out in a study of blood T cell repertoires in COVID-19. Here immunoSEQ multiplex PCR was the method, and the copy in TCRdb shows in-frame clones only, minus some. The sample contains tens of thousands of clones, around 86% of which appear only once. The CDR3 contains 18 residues. With 6 bases clipped from V and 2 bases from J, the junction kept 9 bases outside the gene matches. Germline-derived CDR1 and CDR2 are SGHTA and FQGNSA. The V and J genes are TRBV7-2 and TRBJ2-3; 15 bases map to TRBD2. Sequenced input: peripheral blood. The TCR sequence derives from a man aged 25 to 40 with acute or convalescent COVID-19. The CDR3 sequence is CASRKGLAGGQYTDTQYF. CDR3 bases: TGTGCCAGCAGAAAAGGACTAGCGGGGGGGCAATACACAGATACGCAGTATTTT.